A single sample is the source of the 6 T cell receptor beta chains below, sequenced in a study of early T cells in non-severe SARS-CoV-2 infection. TCRdb used MiXCR to reprocess the 5' RACE reads, holding one entry per CDR3 protein. The data contain about 97,000 distinct CDR3 sequences, approximately 10% of them singletons. The sample consisted of whole blood, taken at baseline. The receptors originated from an adult who was a healthcare worker with PCR-confirmed SARS-CoV-2 infection or an uninfected control (not recorded which).

The genes are TRBV4-1 and TRBJ1-3, with TRBD1 identical over 8 bases. V gave up 1 base and J gave up 4 bases; unmatched junction bases: 15. Germline V gene lookup returns CDR1 MGHRA and CDR2 YSYEKL. The CDR3 length is 19 residues. This chain's CDR3 is CASSQVSLLGQASGNTIYF. In DNA form, the CDR3 reads TGCGCCAGCAGCCAAGTGTCGTTGTTGGGACAGGCTTCGGGAAACACCATATATTTT.

The V and J genes are TRBV7-8 and TRBJ1-6; no clear D. Trimming took 3 bases from V and 8 from J, leaving 11 bases between them. Germline loops: CDR1 SGHVS, CDR2 FQNEAQ. The CDR3 runs to 14 residues. The CDR3 protein is CASSFRLADSPLHF. CDR3 nucleotide sequence: TGTGCCAGCAGCTTTAGGCTCGCCGATTCACCCCTCCACTTT.

This clonotype was seen a handful of times. This chain links TRBV4-1 with TRBJ1-1, with D maybe TRBD1 (5 bases). The CDR3 extends over 15 amino acids. Trimming stripped 3 bases from V and 11 bases from J, with 22 bases between. Per the germline V gene, CDR1 is MGHRA and CDR2 is YSYEKL. The chain's CDR3 is CASSQDYLTVRGAFF. The CDR3 DNA reads TGCGCCAGCAGCCAGGACTACTTAACCGTACGGGGGGCTTTCTTT.

The J gene is TRBJ2-3, the V gene TRBV3-1; weak D call: TRBD2 (5 bases). Per germline, CDR1 LGHDT and CDR2 YNNKEL (reference sequence). This CDR3 has 15 amino acids. V lost 3 bases to trimming and J lost 8 bases, with 18 bases between them. As DNA, the CDR3 is TGTGCCAGCAGCCAGACCGCCGTCCCTAGCCTTACGCAGTATTTT. It translates to CASSQTAVPSLTQYF.

This clonotype was detected many times. The chain links TRBV11-2 to TRBJ2-4, with 7 bases matching TRBD1. CDR3 size: 13 residues. The germline CDR1 and CDR2 sequences are SGHAT and FQNNGV. Unmatched junction bases numbered 7, after V lost 8 bases and J lost 6 bases. CDR3 nucleotide sequence: TGTGCCAGCGAGGACAGGCGGAGAAACATTCAGTACTTC. This sequence encodes CASEDRRRNIQYF.

This clonotype came up many times. Germline and junction disagree at one end, which may indicate a read error. The chain combines TRBV3-1 with TRBJ2-1, with a possible D match to TRBD1 (6 bases). CDR3 length: 16 residues. Per the germline V gene, CDR1 is LGHDT and CDR2 is YNNKEL (reference sequence). The CDR3 nucleotides read TGTGCCAGCAGCCCACTAGGGACATTAATCTACGATGAGCAGTTCTTC. The encoded protein is CASSPLGTLIYDEQFF.